One sample yielded the 22 T cell receptor beta chains listed below, sequenced in a study of T cells in tumors after PD-1 blockade (dated 2019 in TCRdb). Library method: the immunoSEQ multiplex PCR assay. As stored in TCRdb, this immuneACCESS dataset retains in-frame rearrangements with V and J assigned. A fraction of the clones does not appear; measured against another copy, unresolved V genes explain less than half of the discrepancy, and the remainder lacks a known reason. For this sample the table gives about 13,000 clones, of which about three fifths were detected only once. Roughly 28% of the sample is taken by the ten largest. The time point label of this sample denotes: before anti-PD-1 therapy. The source material was tumor tissue, sampled before anti-PD-1 treatment. Every receptor here comes from a human donor with cutaneous squamous cell carcinoma.

The chain joins TRBV4-1 to TRBJ2-7, with D perhaps TRBD2 (6 bases). Looked up from germline, CDR1 is MGHRA and CDR2 is YSYEKL. The CDR3 spans 14 residues. With 4 bases removed from V and 0 bases from J, the gap between germline ends came to 10 bases. CDR3 loop: CASSLGGVSYEQYF. The CDR3 DNA follows: TGCGCCAGCAGCCTGGGAGGAGTCTCCTACGAGCAGTACTTC.

The chain joins TRBV7-6 to TRBJ1-5; 7 nucleotides align to TRBD1. Germline loops: CDR1 SGHVS, CDR2 FNYEAQ. The CDR3 runs to 14 residues. Unmatched junction bases numbered 3, after V lost 4 bases and J lost 3 bases. The chain's CDR3 is CASSSGQSNQPQHF. The CDR3 DNA follows: TGTGCCAGCAGCTCGGGACAGTCCAATCAGCCCCAGCATTTT.

Here the CDR3 reads CASSLDYRDRAANYGYTF. Here the CDR3 DNA reads TGCGCCAGCAGCCTTGACTACCGGGACAGGGCTGCTAACTATGGCTACACCTTC. V usage is TRBV4-1 and J usage is TRBJ1-2; 9 nucleotides line up with TRBD1. This CDR3 region has 18 residues. CDR1 and CDR2 (germline): MGHRA, YSYEKL. Trimming at V came to 4 bases and at J to 0 bases, leaving 12 bases not matched to a gene.

The rearrangement links TRBV15 to TRBJ1-1; D is undetermined. Germline CDR1 is LNHNV and CDR2 is YYDKDF (reference sequence). Trimming took off 5 bases at V and 2 bases at J, with 9 bases between the two ends. The CDR3 is 13 residues long. The CDR3 sequence is CATSASGNTEAFF. The CDR3 region has the DNA TGTGCCACCAGCGCGAGTGGAAACACTGAAGCTTTCTTT. The entire variable domain, with the rest obtained from reference TRBV15 and TRBJ1-1, is as follows: DAMVIQNPRYQVTQFGKPVTLSCSQTLNHNVMYWYQQKSSQAPKLLFHYYDKDFNNEADTPDNFQSRRPNTSFCFLDIRSPGLGDTAMYLCATSASGNTEAFFGQGTRLTVV.

V and J are TRBV7-9 and TRBJ1-3; unclear D gene. The germline CDR1 and CDR2 sequences are SEHNR and FQNEAQ (reference sequence). Trimming took 0 bases from V and 4 from J, leaving 16 bases between them. The length of the CDR3 is 17 residues. The chain's CDR3 is CASSLALMGGSGNTIYF. CDR3 bases: TGTGCCAGCAGCTTAGCGTTAATGGGAGGGTCCGGAAACACCATATATTTT.

The gene calls are TRBV9 and TRBJ2-1; 12 positions match TRBD2. The CDR3 is 21 amino acids. Germline-derived CDR1 and CDR2 are SGDLS and YYNGEE. Trimming at V came to 2 bases and at J to 1 base, leaving 16 bases not matched to a gene. Here the CDR3 reads CASSVNPLAGGNLGSYNEQFF. CDR3 in DNA: TGTGCCAGCAGCGTCAACCCACTAGCGGGAGGTAATTTAGGGTCCTACAATGAGCAGTTCTTC.

The chain combines TRBV29-1 with TRBJ1-6, with D hard to call. CDR3 length: 12 residues. The germline V gene has CDR1 SQVTM and CDR2 ANQGSEA. V was trimmed by 3 bases and J by 6 bases, leaving 6 bases between them. The CDR3 here is CSVEALNSPLHF. The CDR3 nucleotides read TGCAGCGTTGAGGCTCTTAATTCACCCCTCCACTTT.

This chain joins TRBV7-6 and TRBJ2-5; perhaps TRBD1 as D (5 bases). The CDR3 spans 13 residues. Trimming stripped 3 bases from V and 4 bases from J, with 9 bases between. Germline CDR1 reads SGHVS; CDR2 reads FNYEAQ. CDR3 DNA sequence: TGTGCCAGCAGCTTTCAGGGAAGAGAGACCCAGTACTTC. This encodes CASSFQGRETQYF.

The chain links TRBV4-1 to TRBJ2-5, with 7 nucleotides matching TRBD2. The length of the CDR3 is 17 residues. Germline V gene data show CDR1 as MGHRA and CDR2 as YSYEKL. Germline trimming cut 4 bases from V and 4 bases from J; bases unmatched to any gene: 15. The CDR3 here is CASSRFGGAGPAETQYF. The CDR3, as DNA: TGCGCCAGCAGCCGGTTCGGGGGAGCGGGACCCGCAGAGACCCAGTACTTC.

V is TRBV12-1 and J is TRBJ2-1; the D segment call TRBD2 is taken from the table without a DNA check. TRBV12-1 is reported as a pseudogene. This CDR3 contains 17 residues. The CDR3 loop reads CASSLKTTSGKYNEQFF. For the CDR3, the DNA is TGTGCCAGCAGCCTAAAAACGACTAGCGGGAAATACAATGAGCAGTTCTTC.

The sample holds a few counts of this clone. This chain connects TRBV19 to TRBJ2-2; TRBD2 matches 10 bases. J was trimmed by 3 bases and V by 6 bases; bases with no gene match: 13. Germline V gene lookup returns CDR1 LNHDA and CDR2 SQIVND (reference sequence). The CDR3 totals 18 residues. The CDR3 reads CASSHRYGLAVHTGELFF. DNA of the CDR3: TGTGCCAGTAGCCATCGATATGGACTAGCGGTCCACACCGGGGAGCTGTTTTTT.

The rearrangement joins TRBV27 to TRBJ1-2; 9 bases fit TRBD1. The CDR3 consists of 13 residues. CDR1 and CDR2 from the germline V gene are MNHEY and SMNVEV (reference sequence). Trimming removed 6 bases from V and 4 bases from J; junction bases left unmatched: 3. DNA of the CDR3: TGTGCCAGCAGAGGGACAGGGATCTATGGCTACACCTTC. Residues: CASRGTGIYGYTF.

Relative to its sample, this clone is large. This chain joins TRBV7-9 and TRBJ2-7; D perhaps matches TRBD1 (6 bases). V lost 3 bases to trimming and J lost 2 bases, with 14 bases between them. There are 15 residues in the CDR3. Germline V lookup: CDR1 SEHNR, CDR2 FQNEAQ (reference sequence). This CDR3 reads CASSFLAGVPYEQYF. DNA of the CDR3: TGTGCCAGCAGCTTTTTGGCAGGGGTTCCCTACGAGCAGTACTTC.

This chain links TRBV13 with TRBJ2-1; D not resolved. The CDR3 has 15 residues. Germline assignment: CDR1 PRHDT and CDR2 FYEKMQ (reference sequence). V lost 9 bases and J lost 4, with 19 bases in between. The CDR3 coding sequence is TGTGCCAGTACCACCCCATCCAGGTCATACAATGAGCAGTTCTTC. It is translated as CASTTPSRSYNEQFF.

V usage is TRBV6-2 or TRBV6-3 and J usage is TRBJ1-4; 7 positions match TRBD1. The CDR3 is 15 amino acids. With V trimmed by 4 bases and J by 8 bases, 10 bases remained unmatched. CDR1 and CDR2 from the germline V gene are MNHEY and SVGEGT. CDR3 in amino acids: CASSWTGTGGEKLFF. CDR3 nucleotides: TGTGCCAGCAGTTGGACAGGCACGGGAGGGGAAAAACTGTTTTTT.

The chain is built from TRBV5-6 and TRBJ2-2, with D possibly being TRBD1 (6 bases). Germline CDR1 reads SGHDT; CDR2 reads YYEEEE. The CDR3 has 16 amino acids. Trimming stripped 3 bases from V and 3 bases from J, with 15 bases between. CDR3 residues: CASSSSGQLHTGELFF. The CDR3 DNA reads as TGTGCCAGCAGCTCCTCCGGACAGTTGCACACCGGGGAGCTGTTTTTT.

This clone was counted between two and nine times. This chain uses TRBV7-8 with TRBJ1-1; D not resolved. CDR3 length: 11 residues. Germline loops: CDR1 SGHVS, CDR2 FQNEAQ. The V gene lost 6 bases and the J gene lost 2 bases, with 4 bases spanning the gap. CDR3 nucleotides: TGTGCCAGCAGTATCAACACTGAAGCTTTCTTT. This translates into CASSINTEAFF.

This clone was seen a handful of times. The chain employs TRBV4-1 and TRBJ2-2, with a tentative D call TRBD2 (7 bases). This CDR3 is built from 16 residues. The V gene's germline CDR1 is MGHRA and CDR2 YSYEKL. Trimming took 1 base from V and 3 from J, leaving 12 bases between them. CDR3 region: CASSQATGRDTGELFF. Written as DNA, the CDR3 is TGCGCCAGCAGCCAAGCTACAGGGAGGGACACCGGGGAGCTGTTTTTT.

The chain couples TRBV6-4 to TRBJ2-1; D remains unclear. Deletions cut 6 bases from V and 5 bases from J, with 14 bases between. This CDR3 region has 14 residues. CDR1 MRHNA and CDR2 SNTAGT come from the germline V gene. The CDR3 is CASSYSDGDNEQFF. The CDR3 region has the DNA TGTGCCAGCAGCTATAGTGATGGGGACAATGAGCAGTTCTTC.

The rearrangement links TRBV5-1 to TRBJ2-1; no firm D call. Per germline, CDR1 SGHRS and CDR2 YFSETQ. The V and J ends lost 4 bases and 9 bases respectively, with 11 bases between them. The CDR3 is 12 residues long. CDR3 sequence reads: CASSLWEGEQFF. The DNA of the CDR3 is TGCGCCAGCAGCCTCTGGGAAGGTGAGCAGTTCTTC.

The chain combines TRBV5-6 with TRBJ1-2; no definite D call. CDR3 length: 13 residues. Looked up from germline, CDR1 is SGHDT and CDR2 is YYEEEE. With 0 bases removed from V and 3 bases from J, the gap between germline ends came to 6 bases. The CDR3 nucleotides are TGTGCCAGCAGCTTGGACAGTTACTATGGCTACACCTTC. It is translated as CASSLDSYYGYTF.

The chain has TRBV7-8 and TRBJ1-2, with D perhaps TRBD1 (6 bases). The CDR3 length is 16 residues. The V gene's germline CDR1 is SGHVS and CDR2 FQNEAQ. The V and J ends lost 1 base and 2 bases respectively, with 14 bases between them. CDR3: CASSLEGPGVNYGYTF. Here the CDR3 DNA reads TGTGCCAGCAGCTTAGAGGGCCCAGGGGTCAACTATGGCTACACCTTC.